This T cell receptor beta chain stems from a study of glioma-infiltrating T cells. Findings and caveats of the study: Tissue and blood shared very few CDR3 sequences. Above-expected tissue-blood divergence occurred in all gliomas, most in low-grade ones.

Germline CDR1 MGHDK, CDR2 SYGVNS. The ends lost 8 bases at V and 8 bases at J; junction bases unmatched: 17. CDR3 length: 16 amino acids. TCR alpha and beta CDR3 regions were amplified from RNA using iRepertoire nested multiplex PCR. One-step reverse transcription and amplification started from approximately 100-400 ng of tissue mRNA or PBMC total RNA. MiXCR was run by TCRdb on the multiplex PCR reads, yielding one entry per CDR3 protein. Among under 200,000 distinct CDR3 sequences, about 40% were seen once, and the ten largest hold roughly 5.2%. This clonotype was observed at least ten times. Antigen specificity is unknown.

The genes are TRBV25-1 and TRBJ2-1; 8 bases line up with TRBD2. This TCR came from a human donor with low-grade glioma or glioblastoma, undergoing nonglioma brain surgery, or in good health (not recorded which). Source material: glioma tissue, nonneoplastic brain tissue, or PBMCs (not recorded which). The CDR3 spells CASSYGWASGLDEQFF. The CDR3 nucleotides read TGTGCCAGCTCTTATGGGTGGGCTAGCGGGTTGGATGAGCAGTTCTTC.